This TCR beta chain was captured by sequencing in a study of PD-1 blockade in classical Hodgkin lymphoma. Study-wide findings and caveats: In newly diagnosed patients, baseline TCR diversity was reportedly below that of healthy donors.

Relapses following autologous stem cell transplantation were seen in all patients, with brentuximab vedotin exposure varying. Generated by immunoSEQ multiplex PCR, the TCRdb table keeps only in-frame clones and is missing some. Of about 32,000 clones in the sample, approximately 85% were seen once. In the case of this clone: Its cognate antigen is unknown.

This TCR was sampled from a human donor with classical Hodgkin lymphoma. Sequenced here: peripheral blood mononuclear cells (PBMCs), sampled at baseline.

The DNA for the CDR3 is TGCGCCAGCAGCCAAATACAGGGAGGCGAGCAGTACTTC. Its protein product is CASSQIQGGEQYF. The chain carries TRBV4-3 and TRBJ2-7; tentatively, D is TRBD1 or TRBD2 (6 bases each). Germline loops: CDR1 LGHNA, CDR2 YSLEER. The length of the CDR3 is 13 residues. V dropped 2 bases and J dropped 6 bases, with 11 bases sitting between them.